What follows describes a single TCR beta chain. Its antigen is unknown. TCRdb reprocessed the multiplex PCR reads with MiXCR, giving one entry per CDR3 protein. The sample comprises approximately 190,000 distinct CDR3 sequences, around 33% of which are singletons, and about 4.3% rests with the top ten. The sample is drawn from a study of breast tumors, draining lymph nodes, adjacent tissues. Whole-study results and caveats: That most tumor T cells come from lymph nodes remained unproven. Most tumor T cells seemingly derive from lymph node, then expand in tumor. Tumor and nontumor repertoires were significantly more similar in luminal-like than in basal-like breast cancer. Tumor repertoires ranked between lymph nodes and nontumor tissue in diversity, with V and J gene preferences.

The CDR3 is 14 amino acids. The germline CDR1 and CDR2 sequences are SGHTA and FQGNSA. V shed 3 bases and J shed 12 bases, with 20 bases lying between them. Axillary draining lymph nodes of breast cancer patients supplied the node samples. This sequence was found in a female donor with breast cancer. Some clones in this sample may be carry-over from other donors' samples. V and J are TRBV7-2 and TRBJ1-2; possibly TRBD1 for D (6 bases). Sequencing input: axillary lymph node tissue. In DNA form, the CDR3 reads TGTGCCAGCAGCTTCCGACAGGCCGGCTCTGGAAACACCTTC. Its translation is CASSFRQAGSGNTF. Full variable domain (rest looked up from reference TRBV7-2 and TRBJ1-2): GAGVSQSPSNKVTEKGKDVELRCDPISGHTALYWYRQSLGQGLEFLIYFQGNSAPDKSGLPSDRFSAERTGGSVSTLTIQRTQQEDSAVYLCASSFRQAGSGNTFGSGTRLTVV.